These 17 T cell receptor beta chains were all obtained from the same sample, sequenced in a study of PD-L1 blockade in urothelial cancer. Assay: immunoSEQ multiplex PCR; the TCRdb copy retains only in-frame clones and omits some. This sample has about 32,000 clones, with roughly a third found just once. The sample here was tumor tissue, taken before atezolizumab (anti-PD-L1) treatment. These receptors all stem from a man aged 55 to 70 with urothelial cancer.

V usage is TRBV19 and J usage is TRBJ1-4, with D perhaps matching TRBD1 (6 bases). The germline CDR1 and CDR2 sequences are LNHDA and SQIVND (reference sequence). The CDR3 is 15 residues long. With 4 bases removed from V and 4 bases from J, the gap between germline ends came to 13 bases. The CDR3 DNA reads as TGTGCCAGTAGTACTGGGGGCGTACTTAATGAAAAACTGTTTTTT. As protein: CASSTGGVLNEKLFF.

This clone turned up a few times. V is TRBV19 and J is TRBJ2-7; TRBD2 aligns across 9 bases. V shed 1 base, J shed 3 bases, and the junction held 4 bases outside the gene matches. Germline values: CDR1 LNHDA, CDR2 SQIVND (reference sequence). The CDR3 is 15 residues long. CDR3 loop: CASSIASGAVYEQYF. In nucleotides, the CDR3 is TGTGCCAGTAGTATAGCTAGCGGGGCAGTCTACGAGCAGTACTTC.

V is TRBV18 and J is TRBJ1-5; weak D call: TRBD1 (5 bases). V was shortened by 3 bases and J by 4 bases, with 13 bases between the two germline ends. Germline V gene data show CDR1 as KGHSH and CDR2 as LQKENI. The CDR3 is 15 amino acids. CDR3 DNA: TGTGCCAGCTCACCCGGCAGGGCACAAAATCAGCCCCAGCATTTT. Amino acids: CASSPGRAQNQPQHF.

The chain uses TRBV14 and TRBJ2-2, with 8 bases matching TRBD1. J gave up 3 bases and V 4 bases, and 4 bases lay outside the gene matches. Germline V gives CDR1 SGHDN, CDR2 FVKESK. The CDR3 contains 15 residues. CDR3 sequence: CASSPLDRDTGELFF. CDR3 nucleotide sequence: TGTGCCAGCAGCCCCCTGGACAGGGACACCGGGGAGCTGTTTTTT.

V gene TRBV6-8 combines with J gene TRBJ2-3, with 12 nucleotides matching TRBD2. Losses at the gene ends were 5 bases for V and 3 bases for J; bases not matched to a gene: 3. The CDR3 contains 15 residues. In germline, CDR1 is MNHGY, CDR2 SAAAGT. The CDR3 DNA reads TGTGCCAGCAGTGTCGGGACTAGCGGGACAGATACGCAGTATTTT. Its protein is CASSVGTSGTDTQYF.

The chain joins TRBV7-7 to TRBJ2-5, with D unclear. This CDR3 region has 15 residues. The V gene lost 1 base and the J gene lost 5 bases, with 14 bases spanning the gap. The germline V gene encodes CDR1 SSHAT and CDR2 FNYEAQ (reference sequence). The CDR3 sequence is CASSLGGQTGETQYF. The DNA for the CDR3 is TGTGCCAGCAGCTTAGGAGGCCAAACCGGGGAGACCCAGTACTTC. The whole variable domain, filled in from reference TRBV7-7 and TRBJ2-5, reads GAGVSQSPRYKVTKRGQDVTLRCDPISSHATLYWYQQALGQGPEFLTYFNYEAQPDKSGLPSDRFSAERPEGSISTLTIQRTEQRDSAMYRCASSLGGQTGETQYFGPGTRLLVL.

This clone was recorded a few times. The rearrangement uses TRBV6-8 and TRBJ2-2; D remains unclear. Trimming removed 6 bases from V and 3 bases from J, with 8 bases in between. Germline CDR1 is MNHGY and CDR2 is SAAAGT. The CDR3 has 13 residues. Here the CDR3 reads CASSLHYTGELFF. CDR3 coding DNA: TGTGCCAGCAGCCTACATTACACCGGGGAGCTGTTTTTT.

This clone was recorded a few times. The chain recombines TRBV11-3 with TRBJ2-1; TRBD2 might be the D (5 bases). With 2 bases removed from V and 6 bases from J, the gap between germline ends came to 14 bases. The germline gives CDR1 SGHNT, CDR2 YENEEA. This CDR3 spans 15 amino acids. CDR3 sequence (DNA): TGTGCCAGCAGCTTAAAGTCCCTAGCCGGCAATGAGCAGTTCTTC. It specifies CASSLKSLAGNEQFF.

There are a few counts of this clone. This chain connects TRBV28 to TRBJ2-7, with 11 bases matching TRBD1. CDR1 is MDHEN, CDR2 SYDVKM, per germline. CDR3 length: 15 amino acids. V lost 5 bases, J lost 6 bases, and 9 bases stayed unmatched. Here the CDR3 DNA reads TGTGCCAGCAGTCCCTCCGGACAGGGGGCAGGCGAGCAGTACTTC. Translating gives CASSPSGQGAGEQYF.

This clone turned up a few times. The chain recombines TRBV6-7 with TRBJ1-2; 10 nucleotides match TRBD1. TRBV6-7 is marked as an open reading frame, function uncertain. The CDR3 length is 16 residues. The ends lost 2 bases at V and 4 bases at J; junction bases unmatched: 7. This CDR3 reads CASSYVRTGGGYGYTF. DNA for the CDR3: TGTGCCAGCAGTTACGTTAGGACAGGGGGGGGCTATGGCTACACCTTC.

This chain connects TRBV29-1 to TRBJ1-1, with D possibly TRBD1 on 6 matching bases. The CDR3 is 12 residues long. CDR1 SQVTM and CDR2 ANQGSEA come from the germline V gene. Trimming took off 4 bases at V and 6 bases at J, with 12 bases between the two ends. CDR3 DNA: TGCAGCGTTGTTACAGGGTACCCTGAAGCTTTCTTT. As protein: CSVVTGYPEAFF. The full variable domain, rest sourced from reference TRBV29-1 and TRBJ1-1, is SAVISQKPSRDICQRGTSLTIQCQVDSQVTMMFWYRQQPGQSLTLIATANQGSEATYESGFVIDKFPISRPNLTFSTLTVSNMSPEDSSIYLCSVVTGYPEAFFGQGTRLTVV.

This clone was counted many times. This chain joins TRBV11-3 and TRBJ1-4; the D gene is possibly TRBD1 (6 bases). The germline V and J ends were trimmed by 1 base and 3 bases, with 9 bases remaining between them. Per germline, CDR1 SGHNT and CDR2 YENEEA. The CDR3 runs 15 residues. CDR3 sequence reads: CASSLGRGANEKLFF. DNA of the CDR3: TGTGCCAGCAGCTTAGGGAGGGGGGCTAATGAAAAACTGTTTTTT.

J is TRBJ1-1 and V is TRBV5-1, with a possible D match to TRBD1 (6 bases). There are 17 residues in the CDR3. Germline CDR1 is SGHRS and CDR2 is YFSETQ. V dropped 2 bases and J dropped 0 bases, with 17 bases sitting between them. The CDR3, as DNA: TGCGCCAGCAGCTTCAGGCCGGGACACTTAATGAACACTGAAGCTTTCTTT. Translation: CASSFRPGHLMNTEAFF. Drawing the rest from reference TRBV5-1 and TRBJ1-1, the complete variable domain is KAGVTQTPRYLIKTRGQQVTLSCSPISGHRSVSWYQQTPGQGLQFLFEYFSETQRNKGNFPGRFSGRQFSNSRSEMNVSTLELGDSALYLCASSFRPGHLMNTEAFFGQGTRLTVV.

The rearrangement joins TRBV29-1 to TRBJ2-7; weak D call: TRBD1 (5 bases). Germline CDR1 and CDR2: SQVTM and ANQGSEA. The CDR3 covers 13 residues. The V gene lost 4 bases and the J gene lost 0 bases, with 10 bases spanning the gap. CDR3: CSVGGLSSYEQYF. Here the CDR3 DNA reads TGCAGCGTTGGGGGCCTGAGCTCCTACGAGCAGTACTTC.

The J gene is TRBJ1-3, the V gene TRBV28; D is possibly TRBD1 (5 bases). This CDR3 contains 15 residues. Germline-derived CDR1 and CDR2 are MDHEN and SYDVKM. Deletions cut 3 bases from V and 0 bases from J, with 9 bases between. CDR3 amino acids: CASSFSTGSGNTIYF. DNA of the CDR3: TGTGCCAGCAGTTTTAGTACAGGCTCTGGAAACACCATATATTTT. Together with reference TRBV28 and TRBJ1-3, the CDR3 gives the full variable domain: DVKVTQSSRYLVKRTGEKVFLECVQDMDHENMFWYRQDPGLGLRLIYFSYDVKMKEKGDIPEGYSVSREKKERFSLILESASTNQTSMYLCASSFSTGSGNTIYFGEGSWLTVV.

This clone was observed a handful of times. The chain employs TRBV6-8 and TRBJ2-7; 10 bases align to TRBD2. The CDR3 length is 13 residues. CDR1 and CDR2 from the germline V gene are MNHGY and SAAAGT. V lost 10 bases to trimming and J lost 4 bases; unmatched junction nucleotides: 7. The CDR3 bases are TGTGCCATCACCAGAGCGGGAGGGTACGAGCAGTACTTC. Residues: CAITRAGGYEQYF.

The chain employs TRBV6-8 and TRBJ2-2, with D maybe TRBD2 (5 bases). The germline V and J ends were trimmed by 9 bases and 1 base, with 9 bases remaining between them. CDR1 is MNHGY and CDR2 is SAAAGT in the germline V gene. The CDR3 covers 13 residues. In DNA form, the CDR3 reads TGTGCCAGGGAGGAGGAGAACACCGGGGAGCTGTTTTTT. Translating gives CAREEENTGELFF.